Given below is one T cell receptor (beta chain) in context. This sample stems from a study of blood T cell repertoires in COVID-19. Whole-study context: The origin of the acute and convalescent COVID-19 samples was the United States, Italy and Spain.

Germline CDR1 reads SGHRS; CDR2 reads YFSETQ. The V gene lost 4 bases and the J gene lost 4 bases, with 20 bases spanning the gap. The CDR3 totals 16 residues. In the original workflow: The assay estimated nucleated cells by amplifying reference gene primers. Profiled with immunoSEQ multiplex PCR; TCRdb holds only in-frame clones, not every one. V and J calls and clone size are given by that table; D and trimming were obtained from the DNA. The sample lists about 170,000 clones, about 80% occurring once. Assignment of participants to cohorts was predicated upon participant-reported clinical history. J is TRBJ1-1 and V is TRBV5-1, with D tentatively TRBD1 (6 bases). The TCR originated in a man between 50 and 59 years old who had recovered from COVID-19. The specimen sequenced was PBMCs or T cells enriched from blood (not recorded which). Here the CDR3 reads CASSPNSGVRRTEAFF. CDR3 DNA: TGCGCCAGCAGCCCGAACTCAGGGGTTCGGCGCACTGAAGCTTTCTTT.